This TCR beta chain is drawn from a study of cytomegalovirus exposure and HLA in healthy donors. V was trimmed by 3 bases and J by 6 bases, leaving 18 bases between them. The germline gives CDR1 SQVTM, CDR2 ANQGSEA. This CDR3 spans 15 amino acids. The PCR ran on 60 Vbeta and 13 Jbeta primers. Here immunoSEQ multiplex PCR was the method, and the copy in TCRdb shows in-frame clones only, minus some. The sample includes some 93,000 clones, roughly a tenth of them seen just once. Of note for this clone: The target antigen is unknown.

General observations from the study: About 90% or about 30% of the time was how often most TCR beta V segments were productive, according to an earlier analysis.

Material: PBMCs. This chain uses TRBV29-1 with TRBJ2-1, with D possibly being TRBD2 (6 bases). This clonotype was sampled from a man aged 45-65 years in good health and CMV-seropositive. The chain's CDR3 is CSVDILREGPNEQFF. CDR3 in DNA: TGCAGCGTTGATATTTTGCGGGAAGGGCCCAATGAGCAGTTCTTC.